This passage covers 2 T cell receptor beta chains from one sample sequenced in a study of OX40 agonist ivuxolimab in advanced cancers. Some clones are missing from TCRdb's copy, which holds only in-frame ones; the method was immunoSEQ multiplex PCR. The sample lists 90,000 to 100,000 clones, 90% to 95% occurring once. Sequences were derived from CD4+ or CD8+ T cells sorted from blood, sampled in a trial of the OX40 agonist ivuxolimab. These receptors all come from an adult with an advanced solid tumor such as melanoma, head and neck, liver or kidney cancer.

This chain connects TRBV19 to TRBJ2-5, with D tentatively TRBD1 (5 bases). Germline assignment: CDR1 LNHDA and CDR2 SQIVND (reference sequence). The ends were cut back, 8 bases at V and 6 bases at J, with 19 bases in the middle. The CDR3 has 14 residues. The CDR3 DNA is TGTGCCAGTGGCCCCGACAGTTCCATGAAGACCCAGTACTTC. Amino acids: CASGPDSSMKTQYF.

This sequence joins TRBV4-1 and TRBJ1-3, with D possibly TRBD1 on 5 matching bases. Germline CDR1 and CDR2: MGHRA and YSYEKL. V was cut by 3 bases and J by 0 bases, with 9 bases left in between. CDR3 length equals 15 residues. The DNA for the CDR3 is TGCGCCAGCAGCCAGGAGGGGTACTCTGGAAACACCATATATTTT. It translates to CASSQEGYSGNTIYF.